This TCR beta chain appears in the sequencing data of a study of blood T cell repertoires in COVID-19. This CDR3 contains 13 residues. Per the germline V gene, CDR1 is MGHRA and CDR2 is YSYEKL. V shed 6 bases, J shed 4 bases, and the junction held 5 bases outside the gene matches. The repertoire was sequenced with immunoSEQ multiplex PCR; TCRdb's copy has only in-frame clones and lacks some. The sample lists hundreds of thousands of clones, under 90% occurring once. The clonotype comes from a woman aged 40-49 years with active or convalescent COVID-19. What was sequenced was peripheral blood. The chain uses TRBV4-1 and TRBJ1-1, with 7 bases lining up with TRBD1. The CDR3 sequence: CASSPQGGTEAFF. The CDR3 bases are TGCGCCAGCAGTCCTCAGGGGGGCACTGAAGCTTTCTTT.